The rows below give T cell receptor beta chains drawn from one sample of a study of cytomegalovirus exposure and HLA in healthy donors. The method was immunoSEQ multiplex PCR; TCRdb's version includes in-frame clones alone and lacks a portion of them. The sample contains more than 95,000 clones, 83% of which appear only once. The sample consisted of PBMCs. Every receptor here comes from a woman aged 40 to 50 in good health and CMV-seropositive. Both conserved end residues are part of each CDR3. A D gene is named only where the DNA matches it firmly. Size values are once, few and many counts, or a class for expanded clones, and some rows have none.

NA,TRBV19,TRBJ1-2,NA,TGTGCCAGTAGTATCTCAGGGTCGGCTGGCTACACCTTC,CASSISGSAGYTF
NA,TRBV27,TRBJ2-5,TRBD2,TGTGCCAGCAGGCAAGGGACTAGCGGGAGGGAAGAGACCCAGTACTTC,CASRQGTSGREETQYF
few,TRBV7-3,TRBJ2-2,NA,TGTGCCAGCAGCCTTACCCCTCTGAACGGGTACTCGGGGGAGCTGTTTTTT,CASSLTPLNGYSGELFF
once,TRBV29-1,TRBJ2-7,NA,TGCAGCGTCCCGCACACGGACAACAGGGGGGGAGGGTACGAGCAGTACTTC,CSVPHTDNRGGGYEQYF
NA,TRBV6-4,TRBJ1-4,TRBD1,TGTGCCAGCAGTGGGACAGGGGGAGGAAATGAAAAACTGTTTTTT,CASSGTGGGNEKLFF
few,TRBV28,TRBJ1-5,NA,TGTGCCAGCAGTTTATTGGCGGGGGGGAGCAGCAATCAGCCCCAGCATTTT,CASSLLAGGSSNQPQHF
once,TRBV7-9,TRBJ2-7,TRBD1,TGTGCCAGCGGCCGGGGACAGGGGTTTTCCGAGCAGTACTTC,CASGRGQGFSEQYF
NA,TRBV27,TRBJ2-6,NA,TGTGCCAGCAGTTTATCCAGCTCTGGGGCCAACGTTCTGACTTTC,CASSLSSSGANVLTF
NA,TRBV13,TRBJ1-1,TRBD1,TGTGCCAGCAGCTTCCAGACAGGGGGCACTGAAGCTTTCTTT,CASSFQTGGTEAFF
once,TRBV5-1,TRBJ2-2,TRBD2,TGCGCCAGCAGCCTGACTAGCGGGAGGGCCGTGTCCGGGGAGCTGTTTTTT,CASSLTSGRAVSGELFF
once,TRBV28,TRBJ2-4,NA,TGTGCCAGCGGGGGGGGCCCAGCCAAAAACATTCAGTACTTC,CASGGGPAKNIQYF
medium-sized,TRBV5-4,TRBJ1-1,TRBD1,TGTGCCAGCAGCCCGACAGGGAGTGGGGGCACTGAAGCTTTCTTT,CASSPTGSGGTEAFF
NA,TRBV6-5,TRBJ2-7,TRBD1,TGTGCCAGCACGGGACAGGGGCCATCCTACGAGCAGTACTTC,CASTGQGPSYEQYF
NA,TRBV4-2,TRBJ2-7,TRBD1,TGTGCCAGCAGCCAAGATGAGGGACAGCCCTACGAGCAGTACTTC,CASSQDEGQPYEQYF
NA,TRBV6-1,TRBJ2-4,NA,TGTGCCAGCAGTGAACCGAACATTCAGTACTTC,CASSEPNIQYF
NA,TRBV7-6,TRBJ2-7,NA,TGTGCCAGCAGCCCGAGGTCCTCCTACGAGCAGTACTTC,CASSPRSSYEQYF
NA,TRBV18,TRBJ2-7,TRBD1,TGTGCCAGCTCACCGGGACAGGGGGACGAGCAGTACTTC,CASSPGQGDEQYF
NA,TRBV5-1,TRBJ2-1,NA,TGCGCCAGCAGCTTGGTGTCTCCCCTTTACAATGAGCAGTTCTTC,CASSLVSPLYNEQFF
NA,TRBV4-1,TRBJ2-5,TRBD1,TGCGCCAGCAGCCGCCTGACAGGGGGCGGGGAGACCCAGTACTTC,CASSRLTGGGETQYF
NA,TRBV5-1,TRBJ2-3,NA,TGCGCCAGCAGCTTGTACGGGAGTGGGGCAGATACGCAGTATTTT,CASSLYGSGADTQYF
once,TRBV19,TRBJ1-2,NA,TGTGCCAGTAGTATGCCGGGGAGAGCTAACTATGGCTACACCTTC,CASSMPGRANYGYTF
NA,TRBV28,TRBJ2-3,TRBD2,TGTGCCAGCAGCAAGCGGGGTAAGAGCACAGATACGCAGTATTTT,CASSKRGKSTDTQYF
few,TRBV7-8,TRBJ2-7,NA,TGTGCCAGCAGCTTAAGACTACGACACTACGAGCAGTACTTC,CASSLRLRHYEQYF
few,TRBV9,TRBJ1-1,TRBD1,TGTGCCAGCAGCGTGTCTGGACAGGACCTAAACACTGAAGCTTTCTTT,CASSVSGQDLNTEAFF
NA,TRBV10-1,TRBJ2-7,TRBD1,TGCGCCAGCAGTGAGGGGACAGGGGTCCCCTACGAGCAGTACTTC,CASSEGTGVPYEQYF
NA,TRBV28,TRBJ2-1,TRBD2,TGTGCCAGCAGTCTAATAGCGGGAGCCCATGAGCAGTTCTTC,CASSLIAGAHEQFF
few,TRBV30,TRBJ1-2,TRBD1,TGTGCCTGGACGGGCGGACAGGGGGGATTGGACTATGGCTACACCTTC,CAWTGGQGGLDYGYTF
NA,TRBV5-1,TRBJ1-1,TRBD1,TGCGCCAGCAGCTTGGGACAGGGGGCCCCTGAAGCTTTCTTT,CASSLGQGAPEAFF
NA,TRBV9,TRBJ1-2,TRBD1,TGTGCCAGCAGCGTAGAAGGGACAGGGGGAGATGGCTACACCTTC,CASSVEGTGGDGYTF
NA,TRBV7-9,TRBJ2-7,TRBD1,TGTGCCAGCACACACAGGGGTACCTACGAGCAGTACTTC,CASTHRGTYEQYF
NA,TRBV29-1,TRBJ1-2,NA,TGCAGCGTGGGCCAGAGCTCTAACTATGGCTACACCTTC,CSVGQSSNYGYTF
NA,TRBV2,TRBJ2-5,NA,TGTGCCAGCAGTGAACGCGGCCACCAAGAGGCCCAGTACTTC,CASSERGHQEAQYF
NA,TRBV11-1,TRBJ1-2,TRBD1,TGTGCCAGCGCCGGGACAGGAGATAACTATGGCTACACCTTC,CASAGTGDNYGYTF
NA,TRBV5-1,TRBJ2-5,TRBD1,TGCGCCAGCAGCGTGTGGGGACAGGGCCGAGAGACCCAGTACTTC,CASSVWGQGRETQYF
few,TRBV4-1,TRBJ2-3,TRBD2,TGCGCCAGCAGCCAAGAGCGGGAGTTGATAGATACGCAGTATTTT,CASSQERELIDTQYF
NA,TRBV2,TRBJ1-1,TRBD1,TGTGCCAGCAGTCCACCCGGGACAGAGGACGCTTTCTTT,CASSPPGTEDAFF
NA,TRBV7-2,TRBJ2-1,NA,TGTGCCAGCAGCTTGGTCGGGGGCAATGAGCAGTTCTTC,CASSLVGGNEQFF
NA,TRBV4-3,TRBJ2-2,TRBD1,TGCGCCAGCAGCCCATCGGACAGGGGGAACACCGGGGAGCTGTTTTTT,CASSPSDRGNTGELFF
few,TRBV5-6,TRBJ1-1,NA,TGTGCCAGCAGCCCGTGGGTTTCAGGATCTTCTGAAGCTTTCTTT,CASSPWVSGSSEAFF
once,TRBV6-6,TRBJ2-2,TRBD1,TGTGCCAGCAGCAAGACAGGGGGAGGAACCGGGGAGCTGTTTTTT,CASSKTGGGTGELFF
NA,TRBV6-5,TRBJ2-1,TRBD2,TGTGCCAGCAGTTACAGCTCCTGGGGACTAAACAATGAGCAGTTCTTC,CASSYSSWGLNNEQFF
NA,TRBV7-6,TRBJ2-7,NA,TGTGCCAGCAGGCCTGACGGGAGCGGGTTCTACGAGCAGTACTTC,CASRPDGSGFYEQYF
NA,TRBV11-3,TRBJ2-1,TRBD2,TGTGCCAGCAGCAAAGCGGAAGGCGGGAGGGCCAATAATGAGCAGTTCTTC,CASSKAEGGRANNEQFF
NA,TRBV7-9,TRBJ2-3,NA,TGTGCCAGCAGCTTAGGAGGAACGCCAGATACGCAGTATTTT,CASSLGGTPDTQYF
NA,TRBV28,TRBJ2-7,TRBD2,TGTGCCAGCAGCCTCTCACTAGCGGCCTACGAGCAGTACTTC,CASSLSLAAYEQYF
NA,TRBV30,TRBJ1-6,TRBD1,TGTGCCTGGAGAATACAGGGGGTTGAGACACCCCTCCACTTT,CAWRIQGVETPLHF
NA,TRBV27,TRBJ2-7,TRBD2,TGTGCCAGCAGTTTATTGGGGCGGGAGGGCTCTTACGAGCAGTACTTC,CASSLLGREGSYEQYF
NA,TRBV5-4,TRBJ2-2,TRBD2,TGTGCCAGCAGCTTCTCTAGCGGGAACACCGGGGAGCTGTTTTTT,CASSFSSGNTGELFF
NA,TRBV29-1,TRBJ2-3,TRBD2,TGCAGCGTGAGACTAGCGGAAACTAGCACAGATACGCAGTATTTT,CSVRLAETSTDTQYF
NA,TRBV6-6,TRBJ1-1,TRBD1,TGTGCCAGCAGTCCGCCCACAGGGGGGAACACTGAAGCTTTCTTT,CASSPPTGGNTEAFF
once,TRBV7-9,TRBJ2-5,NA,TGTGCCAGCAGCTCGTCAGGGGGGAGAGAGACCCAGTACTTC,CASSSSGGRETQYF
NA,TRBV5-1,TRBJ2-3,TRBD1,TGCGCCAGCAGCCCGCCGACAGGGGATACGCAGTATTTT,CASSPPTGDTQYF
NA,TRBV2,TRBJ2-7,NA,TGTGCCAGCAAAGGAGACGCGGAGTACGAGCAGTACTTC,CASKGDAEYEQYF
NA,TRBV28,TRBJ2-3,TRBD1,TGTGCCAGCAGTTTAGGGGGACAGGGCACAGATACGCAGTATTTT,CASSLGGQGTDTQYF
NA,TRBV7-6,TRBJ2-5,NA,TGTGCCAGCAGCCCCACCCGTACAGGGATGGAGACCCAGTACTTC,CASSPTRTGMETQYF
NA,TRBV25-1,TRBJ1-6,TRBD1,TGTGCCAGCAGTGCCCGGGACAGCAATTCACCCCTCCACTTT,CASSARDSNSPLHF
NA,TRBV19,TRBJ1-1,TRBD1,TGTGCCAGTAGAACGACAGGGATGAACACTGAAGCTTTCTTT,CASRTTGMNTEAFF
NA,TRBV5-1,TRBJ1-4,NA,TGCGCCAGCAGCCTAGGGGGGGTTAATGAAAAACTGTTTTTT,CASSLGGVNEKLFF
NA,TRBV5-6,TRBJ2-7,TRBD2,TGTGCCAGCAGCGGATCGGGACTAGCGAGCGAGCAGTACTTC,CASSGSGLASEQYF
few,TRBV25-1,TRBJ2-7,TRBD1,TGTGCCACTACAGGGGGCGCGTACGAGCAGTACTTC,CATTGGAYEQYF